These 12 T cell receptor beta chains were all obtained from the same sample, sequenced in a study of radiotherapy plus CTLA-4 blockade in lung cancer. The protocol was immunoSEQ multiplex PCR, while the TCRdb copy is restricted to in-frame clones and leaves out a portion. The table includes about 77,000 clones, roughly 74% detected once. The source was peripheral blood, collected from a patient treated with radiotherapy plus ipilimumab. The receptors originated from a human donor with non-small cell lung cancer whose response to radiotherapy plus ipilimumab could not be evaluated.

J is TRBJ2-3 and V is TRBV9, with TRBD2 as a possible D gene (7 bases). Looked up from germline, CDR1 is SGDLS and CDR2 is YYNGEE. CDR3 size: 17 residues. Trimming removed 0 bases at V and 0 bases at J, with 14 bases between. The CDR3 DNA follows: TGTGCCAGCAGCGTAGCTACAGGGACTACTAGCACAGATACGCAGTATTTT. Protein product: CASSVATGTTSTDTQYF.

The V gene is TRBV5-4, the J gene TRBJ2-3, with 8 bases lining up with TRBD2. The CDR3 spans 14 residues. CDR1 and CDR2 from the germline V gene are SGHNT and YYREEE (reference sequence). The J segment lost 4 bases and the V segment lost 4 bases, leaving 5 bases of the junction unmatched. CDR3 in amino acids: CASSLGGASDTQYF. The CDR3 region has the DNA TGTGCCAGCAGCCTCGGGGGGGCCTCAGATACGCAGTATTTT. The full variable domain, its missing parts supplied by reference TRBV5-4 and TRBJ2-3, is ETGVTQSPTHLIKTRGQQVTLRCSSQSGHNTVSWYQQALGQGPQFIFQYYREEENGRGNFPPRFSGLQFPNYSSELNVNALELDDSALYLCASSLGGASDTQYFGPGTRLTVL.

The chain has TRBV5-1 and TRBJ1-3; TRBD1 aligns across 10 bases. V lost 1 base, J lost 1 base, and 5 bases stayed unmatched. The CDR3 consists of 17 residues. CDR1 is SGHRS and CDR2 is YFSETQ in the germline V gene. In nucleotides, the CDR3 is TGCGCCAGCAGCTTGTCCCCGGGACAGGGGTCTGGAAACACCATATATTTT. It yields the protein CASSLSPGQGSGNTIYF.

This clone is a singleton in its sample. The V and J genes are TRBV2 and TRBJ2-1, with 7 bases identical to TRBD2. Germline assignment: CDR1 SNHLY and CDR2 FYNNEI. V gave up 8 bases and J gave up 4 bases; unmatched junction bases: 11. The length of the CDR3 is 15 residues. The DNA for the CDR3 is TGTGCCAGCCGACCTAGCGGAGGAATTTACAATGAGCAGTTCTTC. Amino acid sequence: CASRPSGGIYNEQFF.

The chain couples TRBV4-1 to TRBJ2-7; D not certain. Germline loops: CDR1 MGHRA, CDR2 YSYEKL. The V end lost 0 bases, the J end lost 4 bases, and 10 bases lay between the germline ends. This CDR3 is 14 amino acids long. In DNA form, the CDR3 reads TGCGCCAGCAGCCAAGAGGAGACTTCTTACGAGCAGTACTTC. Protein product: CASSQEETSYEQYF.

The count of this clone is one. CDR3 DNA: TGTGCCAGCAGCGCTCAGGCCCAGCGGGGTTCGAACACCGGGGAGCTGTTTTTT. It codes for CASSAQAQRGSNTGELFF. V and J are TRBV7-3 and TRBJ2-2; 7 nucleotides match TRBD2. The germline gives CDR1 SGHTA, CDR2 FQGTGA. The CDR3 loop spans 18 amino acids. The V gene end was trimmed by 5 bases and the J gene end by 0 bases; junction bases not matched to a gene: 12.

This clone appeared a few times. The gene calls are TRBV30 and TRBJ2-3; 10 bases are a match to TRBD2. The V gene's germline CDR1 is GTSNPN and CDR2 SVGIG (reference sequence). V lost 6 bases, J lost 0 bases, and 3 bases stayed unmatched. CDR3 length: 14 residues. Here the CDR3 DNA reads TGTGCCTGTCGACTAGCGGGTAGCACAGATACGCAGTATTTT. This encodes CACRLAGSTDTQYF. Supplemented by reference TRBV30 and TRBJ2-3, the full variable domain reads SQTIHQWPATLVQPVGSPLSLECTVEGTSNPNLYWYRQAAGRGLQLLFYSVGIGQISSEVPQNLSASRPQDRQFILSSKKLLLSDSGFYLCACRLAGSTDTQYFGPGTRLTVL.

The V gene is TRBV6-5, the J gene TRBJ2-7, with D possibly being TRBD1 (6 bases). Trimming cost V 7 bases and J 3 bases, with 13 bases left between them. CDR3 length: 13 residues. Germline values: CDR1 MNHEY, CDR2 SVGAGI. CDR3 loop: CASKGDGNYEQYF. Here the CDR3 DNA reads TGTGCCAGCAAGGGGGACGGGAACTACGAGCAGTACTTC.

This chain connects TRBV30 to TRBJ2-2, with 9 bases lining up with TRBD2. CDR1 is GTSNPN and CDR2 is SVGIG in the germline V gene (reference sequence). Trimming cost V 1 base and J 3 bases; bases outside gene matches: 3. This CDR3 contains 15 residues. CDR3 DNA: TGTGCCTGGAGTGACGGGACTAGCTACACCGGGGAGCTGTTTTTT. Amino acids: CAWSDGTSYTGELFF.

CDR3 DNA: TGTGCCAGCAGCACCCCCACAGGGTATGGCTACACCTTC. It codes for CASSTPTGYGYTF. This chain uses TRBV27 with TRBJ1-2; perhaps TRBD1 as D (6 bases). Trimming removed 6 bases at V and 5 bases at J, with 13 bases between. From germline, CDR1 is MNHEY and CDR2 SMNVEV (reference sequence). The CDR3 extends over 13 amino acids.

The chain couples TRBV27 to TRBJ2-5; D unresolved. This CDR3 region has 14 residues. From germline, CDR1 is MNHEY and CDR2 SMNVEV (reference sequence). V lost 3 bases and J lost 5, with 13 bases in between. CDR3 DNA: TGTGCCAGCAGTTTCGCCGGGTCCGTGGAGACCCAGTACTTC. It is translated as CASSFAGSVETQYF.

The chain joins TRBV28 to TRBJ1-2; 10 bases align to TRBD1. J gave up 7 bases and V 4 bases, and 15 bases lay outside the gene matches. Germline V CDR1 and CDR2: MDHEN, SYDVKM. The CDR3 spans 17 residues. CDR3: CASSSAHGGQGVSGYTF. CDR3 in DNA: TGTGCCAGCAGTTCCGCGCACGGCGGACAGGGGGTTAGTGGCTACACCTTC.